Listed below are T cell receptor beta chains from one sample, sequenced in a study of T-cell reconstitution after alpha-beta-depleted transplantation in children. Via MiXCR, TCRdb re-called the PCR reads, giving one row per CDR3 protein. Of 550,000 to 800,000 distinct CDR3 sequences in the sample, around 13% were seen once. This specimen consisted of PBMCs, obtained before TCRalphabeta/CD19-depleted stem cell transplant. All receptors derive from a girl aged 2-10 years with congenital amegakaryocytic thrombocytopenia, due to receive a stem cell transplant. The CDR3 runs from the conserved cysteine through the conserved F or W. The order of the fields is V gene, clone size, J gene, D gene, CDR3 DNA, CDR3 protein. D genes are given only for firm matches. The size entry is marked missing in some rows and otherwise reads once, few, many or a size class.

v_call: TRBV7-9; clone_size: few; j_call: TRBJ2-5; d_call: TRBD2; cdr3_nt: TGTGCCAGCGAGCGGGAAGGAGTTGGATTCGAGACCCAGTACTTC; cdr3_aa: CASEREGVGFETQYF
v_call: TRBV20-1; clone_size: NA; j_call: TRBJ1-3; d_call: TRBD1; cdr3_nt: TGCAGTGCTAGGGACAGGGGTCCCCCTGGAAACACCATATATTTT; cdr3_aa: CSARDRGPPGNTIYF
v_call: TRBV29-1; clone_size: many; j_call: TRBJ2-3; d_call: TRBD2; cdr3_nt: TGCAGCGTCGGCACGACTAGCAGAAGCACAGATACGCAGTATTTT; cdr3_aa: CSVGTTSRSTDTQYF
v_call: TRBV7-8; clone_size: NA; j_call: TRBJ2-5; d_call: NA; cdr3_nt: TGTGCCAGCAGCCCTGTGATCGGAGGGGACCAGTACTTC; cdr3_aa: CASSPVIGGDQYF
v_call: TRBV10-2; clone_size: many; j_call: TRBJ2-7; d_call: TRBD2; cdr3_nt: TGCGCCAGCAGGACTAGCGGGAGCGAGCAGTACTTC; cdr3_aa: CASRTSGSEQYF
v_call: TRBV7-2; clone_size: few; j_call: TRBJ2-3; d_call: NA; cdr3_nt: TGTGCCAGCAGCTTAGGGTCGCTAGCGGGACAGGCAGATACGCAGTATTTT; cdr3_aa: CASSLGSLAGQADTQYF
v_call: TRBV5-1; clone_size: NA; j_call: TRBJ2-2; d_call: TRBD2; cdr3_nt: TGCGCCAGCAGCCAGGGACTAGCCACCGGGGAGCTGTTTTTT; cdr3_aa: CASSQGLATGELFF
v_call: TRBV24-1; clone_size: many; j_call: TRBJ1-2; d_call: NA; cdr3_nt: TGTGCCACCAGCCGAGGGGTTACCTATGGCTACACCTTC; cdr3_aa: CATSRGVTYGYTF
v_call: TRBV12-3/TRBV12-4; clone_size: NA; j_call: TRBJ2-3; d_call: TRBD2; cdr3_nt: TGTGCCAGCCAAAAGACTAGCGGGAGGCAGGGGGATACGCAGTATTTT; cdr3_aa: CASQKTSGRQGDTQYF
v_call: TRBV28; clone_size: many; j_call: TRBJ2-1; d_call: TRBD2; cdr3_nt: TGTGCCAGCAGTTTCGTTACTAGCGGGAGTTACCTCGACAATGAGCAGTTCTTC; cdr3_aa: CASSFVTSGSYLDNEQFF
v_call: TRBV29-1; clone_size: many; j_call: TRBJ2-1; d_call: TRBD2; cdr3_nt: TGCAGCGTTACTGGACTAGCGGGAGGTTCCTACAATGAGCAGTTCTTC; cdr3_aa: CSVTGLAGGSYNEQFF
v_call: TRBV5-1; clone_size: many; j_call: TRBJ2-7; d_call: NA; cdr3_nt: TGCGCCAGCAGCCGGATTCGGAGCGCACTCTCCTACGAGCAGTACTTC; cdr3_aa: CASSRIRSALSYEQYF
v_call: TRBV7-9; clone_size: NA; j_call: TRBJ1-1; d_call: NA; cdr3_nt: TGTGCCAGCAGCCCGGATCTCCAACCTCTAGAAGCTTTCTTT; cdr3_aa: CASSPDLQPLEAFF
v_call: TRBV20-1; clone_size: few; j_call: TRBJ2-7; d_call: TRBD2; cdr3_nt: TGCAGTGCTAGAGATTCGACTAGCGGAAATTACGAGCAGTACTTC; cdr3_aa: CSARDSTSGNYEQYF
v_call: TRBV20-1; clone_size: many; j_call: TRBJ2-1; d_call: TRBD1; cdr3_nt: TGCAGTGCTAGGCTCAATGGACAGGGGTTTTACAATGAGCAGTTCTTC; cdr3_aa: CSARLNGQGFYNEQFF
v_call: TRBV14; clone_size: NA; j_call: TRBJ2-3; d_call: NA; cdr3_nt: TGTGCCAGCAGCCAAGATCCGAGGAATACGCAGTATTTT; cdr3_aa: CASSQDPRNTQYF
v_call: TRBV7-2; clone_size: many; j_call: TRBJ2-3; d_call: TRBD2; cdr3_nt: TGTGCCAGCGGGACTAGCGGTCCCACAGATACGCAGTATTTT; cdr3_aa: CASGTSGPTDTQYF
v_call: TRBV6-1; clone_size: few; j_call: TRBJ2-5; d_call: NA; cdr3_nt: TGTGCCAGCATATTCTCGGCGGGATCGCAAGAGACCCAGTACTTC; cdr3_aa: CASIFSAGSQETQYF
v_call: TRBV19; clone_size: few; j_call: TRBJ1-5; d_call: NA; cdr3_nt: TGTGCCAGTAGGCTAAGGGCCGATCAGCCCCAGCATTTT; cdr3_aa: CASRLRADQPQHF
v_call: TRBV5-1; clone_size: many; j_call: TRBJ1-1; d_call: NA; cdr3_nt: TGCGCCAGCAGCTCCGGGGGGCTGGCTGAAGCTTTCTTT; cdr3_aa: CASSSGGLAEAFF
v_call: TRBV6-5; clone_size: many; j_call: TRBJ2-7; d_call: TRBD2; cdr3_nt: TGTGCCAGCAGTTATTATAGGACTAGCGGGAGTTCTTCCTACGAGCAGTACTTC; cdr3_aa: CASSYYRTSGSSSYEQYF
v_call: TRBV20-1; clone_size: NA; j_call: TRBJ2-7; d_call: NA; cdr3_nt: TGCAGTGCTAGGGGGGACGGCCCCTACGAGCAGTACTTC; cdr3_aa: CSARGDGPYEQYF
v_call: TRBV29-1; clone_size: NA; j_call: TRBJ2-3; d_call: NA; cdr3_nt: TGCAGCGCCGACCCCGGGACCAGGAGGGATACGCAGTATTTT; cdr3_aa: CSADPGTRRDTQYF
v_call: TRBV7-6; clone_size: many; j_call: TRBJ2-7; d_call: TRBD1; cdr3_nt: TGTGCCAGCAGCTTAGCGGGACAGGGTGCCTACGAGCAGTACTTC; cdr3_aa: CASSLAGQGAYEQYF
v_call: TRBV20-1; clone_size: NA; j_call: TRBJ2-3; d_call: NA; cdr3_nt: TGCAGTGCTAAGGGGGGAGTAGCCACAGATACGCAGTATTTT; cdr3_aa: CSAKGGVATDTQYF
v_call: TRBV3-1; clone_size: once; j_call: TRBJ1-1; d_call: NA; cdr3_nt: TGTGCCAGCAGCCAAGAAGGTGAGATTCGAGCTTTCTTT; cdr3_aa: CASSQEGEIRAFF
v_call: TRBV29-1; clone_size: many; j_call: TRBJ2-3; d_call: TRBD2; cdr3_nt: TGCAGCGGCGCACTAGCGGGGAGCACAGATACGCAGTATTTT; cdr3_aa: CSGALAGSTDTQYF
v_call: TRBV5-1; clone_size: NA; j_call: TRBJ2-5; d_call: NA; cdr3_nt: TGCGCCAGCAGCTCAATGGACCCTGGAGAGACCCAGTACTTC; cdr3_aa: CASSSMDPGETQYF
v_call: TRBV5-6; clone_size: many; j_call: TRBJ2-7; d_call: TRBD2; cdr3_nt: TGTGCCAGCGGGGGACTAGCGAGAGAGCAGTACTTC; cdr3_aa: CASGGLAREQYF
v_call: TRBV5-1; clone_size: many; j_call: TRBJ2-1; d_call: TRBD2; cdr3_nt: TGCGCCAGCAGCCGGGGACTAGCGGGAGCAAGCAATGAGCAGTTCTTC; cdr3_aa: CASSRGLAGASNEQFF
v_call: TRBV10-1; clone_size: many; j_call: TRBJ2-3; d_call: NA; cdr3_nt: TGCGCCAGCAGTGATTACCGAAGTGTGACCACAGATACGCAGTATTTT; cdr3_aa: CASSDYRSVTTDTQYF
v_call: TRBV7-8; clone_size: few; j_call: TRBJ2-3; d_call: TRBD2; cdr3_nt: TGTGCCAGCAGCTTAGTTGCGGGAGTGAGTACAGATACGCAGTATTTT; cdr3_aa: CASSLVAGVSTDTQYF
v_call: TRBV29-1; clone_size: few; j_call: TRBJ2-2; d_call: NA; cdr3_nt: TGCAGCGTACAACCAAACACCGGGGAGCTGTTTTTT; cdr3_aa: CSVQPNTGELFF
v_call: TRBV5-1; clone_size: many; j_call: TRBJ2-2; d_call: TRBD1; cdr3_nt: TGCGCCAGCAGCTCTTACAGGGGGCGCGGGACCGGGGAGCTGTTTTTT; cdr3_aa: CASSSYRGRGTGELFF
v_call: TRBV6-5; clone_size: many; j_call: TRBJ2-5; d_call: NA; cdr3_nt: TGTGCCAGCAGTTACTTCACTACCGGGTCAAAAGAGACCCAGTACTTC; cdr3_aa: CASSYFTTGSKETQYF
v_call: TRBV15; clone_size: few; j_call: TRBJ1-2; d_call: NA; cdr3_nt: TGTGCCACCAGCAGGAACGGGACCGGCTATGGCTACACCTTC; cdr3_aa: CATSRNGTGYGYTF
v_call: TRBV12-3/TRBV12-4; clone_size: NA; j_call: TRBJ2-7; d_call: NA; cdr3_nt: TGTGCCAGCAGTTGGGGCCGAGCCTCATCCTACGAGCAGTACTTC; cdr3_aa: CASSWGRASSYEQYF
v_call: TRBV28; clone_size: few; j_call: TRBJ1-2; d_call: NA; cdr3_nt: TGTGCCAGCAGTTTATGGGCGGGGCATGGTGGCTACACCTTC; cdr3_aa: CASSLWAGHGGYTF
v_call: TRBV30; clone_size: NA; j_call: TRBJ2-2; d_call: NA; cdr3_nt: TGTGCCTGGAGTGCCTACGGGGCCGGGGAGCTGTTTTTT; cdr3_aa: CAWSAYGAGELFF
v_call: TRBV5-1; clone_size: many; j_call: TRBJ2-1; d_call: TRBD2; cdr3_nt: TGCGCCAGCAGCTTAGGACTAGCGAGAAATGAGCAGTTCTTC; cdr3_aa: CASSLGLARNEQFF